This TCR beta chain was profiled in a study of cytomegalovirus exposure and HLA in healthy donors (TCRdb year 2017). Notes on the research overall: An earlier analysis of about 560 of the donors reported 250 to 350 Gb of sequence data and around 100 million unique TCR beta sequences obtained from about 179 million T cells. An early release covering some 640 HLA-typed donors comprised roughly 300 gigabases of sequencing data and 65 million to 100 million unique TCR sequences. Every repertoire in the discovery cohort had been generated on one and the same sequencing platform. Because of strong linkage in the cohort, a few DR-DQ haplotypes were treated as single units for association and clustering. Rather than using new phenotypic data, the later analysis identified candidate immune exposures from TCR beta sequences and from how often those sequences occurred across donors. A later analysis re-examined previously published TCR beta repertoires from more than 650 donors and added high-resolution HLA genotyping to investigate patterns of TCR occurrence. The study used immunosequencing to profile the T cell repertoires of hundreds of subjects and linked those repertoires to cytomegalovirus serostatus. The genetic ancestry cluster associated with self-reported Caucasian donors included roughly 84% of the roughly 360 genotyped donors. To predict cytomegalovirus infection status, the study combined high-throughput TCR immunosequencing, statistical association of individual TCRs with disease status, and machine learning. On average, roughly 250,000 unique TCR beta nucleotide sequences were sequenced per donor among 398 genotyped donors of the cohort, with 15% to 20% of those sequences being non-productive. HLA typing covered class I and class II loci at four-digit resolution. Along with the roughly 700-subject first cohort, a separate validation cohort of over a hundred different subjects was used. An earlier analysis of around 640 of the donors used high-throughput TCR beta sequencing to judge whether each TCR beta V gene segment behaved as functional or pseudogenic. The aim of the study was to test whether cataloging public T cell receptors could identify signatures of past pathogen exposure. A later genetic analysis took genome-wide SNP genotypes for about three fifths of the 666 donors and used that subset as a discovery cohort. The number of typed donors differed by locus: roughly 629-640 for A, B, C, DRB1 and DQB1; roughly 510 for DQA1; approximately 610 for DPA1; and around 490 for DPB1. Alongside the repertoire data, information on donor age, sex, ethnicity and CMV serostatus was compiled. Study-level results and caveats: Most TCR sequences were observed very rarely across donors, whereas some public TCRs were present in many individuals. In both the original and validation cohorts, the classifier was reported to diagnose cytomegalovirus status with high specificity and sensitivity. When HLA alleles, especially DR and DQ, strongly co-occurred, attributing TCR associations to individual alleles was difficult. Correlated functional status among segregating V segments might be attributable to linkage disequilibrium, but an unknown experimental factor could not be ruled out. In an earlier analysis of 450 to 750 of the donors, most TCR beta V segments appeared in productive rearrangements about 87% or about 30% of the time, broadly matching IMGT annotations. In a later analysis, HLA-associated TCR beta chains were found to be more clonally expanded and to have lower generation probabilities than equally common non-associated chains. A few of the identified cytomegalovirus-associated TCR beta chains were confirmed in vitro to be specific for cytomegalovirus antigens. Roughly uniform sequencing depth across donors was assumed in presence/absence analyses, although this assumption may not hold. This cohort had only TCR beta chains sequenced, and the lack of alpha or paired-chain data limited which features could be detected. Because counts were too low, roughly 17 rarely observed V segments, including chromosome 9 orphons, were left out of the earlier analysis of some 600 of the donors. At a false discovery rate of 0.05, a later analysis linked 15,000 to 20,000 TCR beta sequences to specific HLA alleles. According to a later analysis, parvovirus B19, influenza, CMV and Epstein-Barr virus appeared linked to several top co-occurrence clusters. Because HLA typing was missing for some donors at each locus, association tests included only the typed subset. Immune exposure information for the cohort was limited to CMV serostatus. A further reported finding was that TCR beta sequences accurately predicted the HLA-A and HLA-B alleles for most subjects in the first cohort. A total of 150 or so TCR beta chains were listed by the study as associated with cytomegalovirus. A group of highly shared sequence variants was considered likely to be a technical artifact of the sequencing pipeline. According to a later analysis, TCR association rates differed among HLA loci, with DRB1 alleles showing the most associated TCRs and HLA-C alleles showing the fewest. V-gene and J-gene trimming of TCR beta chains was associated with a missense DCLRE1C variant in a later genetic analysis, and the association was replicated in an independent cohort. Most CMV-associated TCR beta chains appeared to be HLA-restricted in a later analysis, and the HLA associations seemed to be driven largely by CMV exposure. Some IMGT-functional V segments, including TRBV6-2 and TRBV6-3, could not be distinguished by the 87-base-pair reads and were therefore excluded. A later genetic analysis reported fewer N-insertions in productive TCRs among donors in an Asian-associated ancestry cluster than the approximately 700-donor mean. The authors suggested that the approach could potentially be extended to other disease states and immunological phenotypes.

Its CDR3 holds 16 amino acids, cysteine through phenylalanine. Of all the DNA, just the CDR3 is kept, 48 bases in frame from base 1. Taken from the germline V gene (reference sequence), the CDR1 and CDR2 loops are LNHDA and SQIVND. From V the trimming removes 4 bases and from J it removes 0 bases, while the gene matches leave 6 bases of the junction unaccounted for. Library preparation used the immunoSEQ multiplex PCR assay. A mixture of 60 forward primers for TCR Vbeta segments and 13 reverse primers for TCR Jbeta segments was used in the multiplex PCR. The CDR3 region of rearranged TCR beta genes was amplified from genomic DNA with a multiplex PCR assay. The amplified TCR beta libraries were sequenced on the Illumina HiSeq System as 87-base-pair reads. Concerning the study's data processing: A later analysis tallied tens of millions of unique TCR beta chains across the 666 repertoires, and around 12 million of those chains were shared by two or more donors. Raw reads were error-corrected and collapsed into unique sequences with a nearest-neighbor algorithm that merged closely related sequences to remove PCR and sequencing errors. CDR3 sequences were aligned to IMGT reference sequences to assign V, D and J gene segments. For a sequence to be retained, a match of at least six nucleotides was required to both a V gene segment and a J gene segment. A rearrangement was called productive if the CDR3 had no stop codons and remained in frame with V and J, and every other rearrangement was called non-productive. Following IMGT convention, CDR3 was defined as the stretch from the second conserved V-encoded cysteine up to the conserved J-encoded phenylalanine. In an earlier analysis of around 640 of the donors, sequences lacking an unambiguous match to a single V gene segment were excluded. An earlier analysis of 500 to 700 of the donors classified V segments as functional when productive rearrangements were above 56.7% and as segregating when the standard deviation between donors was above 5%. To diagnose cytomegalovirus status from the catalog of TCR beta chain sequences, a statistical classification framework was built. In a later analysis, V and J genes were assigned by comparing TCR nucleotide sequences against IMGT/GENE-DB human TR gene sequences. The TCRdist pipeline was used in a later analysis to assign CDR3 sequences and most-parsimonious VDJ recombination scenarios. A later analysis defined each TCR beta chain by its CDR3 amino acid sequence plus V-gene family, and excluded reads lacking a unique V-gene family. To address suspected cross-contamination and a sequencing artifact, a later analysis removed 592 highly shared, low-generation-probability nucleotide sequences. In a later analysis, a clonal expansion index was calculated for each public chain from normalized within-repertoire ranks of inferred template counts. Generation probabilities in a later analysis came from a VDJ recombination model fitted to out-of-frame rearrangements, and those results were checked against IGoR. In a later analysis, hypergeometric tests were used to score TCR-TCR, TCR-HLA and TCR-CMV co-occurrence, with a repertoire-size bias correction applied to TCR pairs. To estimate false discovery rates, a later analysis permuted the HLA or CMV assignments 20 times. In a later analysis, co-occurring TCRs were grouped with DBSCAN, and TCRdist sequence similarity was added when clustering was performed within HLA-allele-positive subsets. Repertoires with fewer than 30,000 or more than 120,000 public chains, plus five repertoires with anomalous nucleotide sharing, were excluded from co-occurrence clustering. The clones in this table, taken by TCRdb from immuneACCESS, are in-frame only. Not every clone is retained; where verified, under half of the shortfall comes from an unresolved V gene, and the cause of the rest is unknown. For V, J and clone size, that table is used; D and trimming come from the DNA. Present in this sample are tens of thousands of clones, roughly 75% of which were seen just once. The top ten hold approximately 2.3% of the sample.

The cohort comprised under 700 healthy bone marrow donors. At the time of sampling, every cohort member was nominally healthy, though immune exposures that went unrecorded were likely present. The donor tested CMV seronegative and was one of the 352 seronegative cohort members. A peripheral blood sample was provided by each donor, and peripheral blood mononuclear cells were used for TCR beta sequencing. Genomic DNA was extracted from the blood cell samples with the Qiagen DNeasy Blood Extraction Kit. Concerning this clone: Its antigen has not been determined. No per-base quality is available; no much larger clone lies one base away.

The sequencing sample was made of PBMCs. This receptor was identified in a man aged 40-49 years in good health and CMV-seronegative. This chain joins TRBV19 to TRBJ1-5; a stretch of 7 junction bases matches TRBD1. CDR3 loop: CASSKPGQNSNQPQHF. The DNA is TGTGCCAGTAGTAAACCGGGACAGAATAGCAATCAGCCCCAGCATTTT.